This T cell receptor beta chain was captured by sequencing in a study of blood T cell repertoires in COVID-19. Study-wide context: Material from acute and convalescent COVID-19 was sourced from the United States, Italy and Spain.

TCRdb's table, derived via immunoSEQ multiplex PCR, lists solely in-frame clones and lacks some. The table lists some 250,000 clones, 80% to 90% of them singletons. The CDR3 has 18 residues. Germline values: CDR1 KGHSH, CDR2 LQKENI. Losses at the gene ends were 2 bases for V and 2 bases for J; bases not matched to a gene: 12. The V call is TRBV18, the J call TRBJ2-1, with 7 bases identical to TRBD2. The clonotype was recovered from a woman aged 30 to 39 with COVID-19, enrolled during active disease. The sequencing input was peripheral blood. The CDR3 DNA sequence: TGTGCCAGCTCACCAGACGCGGGGCTAGCGGTCACCTACAATGAGCAGTTCTTC. This gives the protein CASSPDAGLAVTYNEQFF.